These 31 T cell receptor beta chains were sequenced from one sample in a study of Graves' ophthalmopathy and Graves' hyperthyroidism. RNA transcripts yielded amplified TCR beta CDR3 regions. Second-round multiplex PCR came after a first-round RT-PCR that employed HTBI primers. TCRdb used MiXCR to reprocess the multiplex PCR reads, holding one entry per CDR3 protein. The sample consists of around 1,000,000 distinct CDR3 sequences, about two fifths of them appearing once. Sequencing input: peripheral blood or thyroid tissue (not recorded which). The receptor set was obtained from an adult man with Graves' hyperthyroidism.

The gene calls are TRBV10-3 and TRBJ1-2, with D tentatively TRBD1 (6 bases). The CDR3 is 11 residues long. The germline V gene encodes CDR1 ENHRY and CDR2 SYGVKD. Trimming stripped 11 bases from V and 4 bases from J, with 11 bases between. CDR3 coding DNA: TGTGCCCAACAGGGATCCTATGGCTACACCTTC. It translates to CAQQGSYGYTF.

This clonotype was detected many times. The chain is built from TRBV7-2 and TRBJ2-6, with a tentative D call TRBD2 (6 bases). The CDR3 is 18 amino acids. CDR1 and CDR2 (germline): SGHTA, FQGNSA. V was cut by 0 bases and J by 4 bases, with 16 bases left in between. The CDR3 loop is CASSLAQGLAEGANVLTF. The CDR3 DNA follows: TGTGCCAGCAGCTTAGCCCAGGGACTGGCTGAAGGGGCCAACGTCCTGACTTTC. Filled out from reference TRBV7-2 and TRBJ2-6, the complete variable domain reads GAGVSQSPSNKVTEKGKDVELRCDPISGHTALYWYRQSLGQGLEFLIYFQGNSAPDKSGLPSDRFSAERTGGSVSTLTIQRTQQEDSAVYLCASSLAQGLAEGANVLTFGAGSRLTVL.

In its sample, this clonotype was seen many times. The rearrangement uses TRBV20-1 and TRBJ2-7, with TRBD2 matching 7 bases. The germline V gene has CDR1 DFQATT and CDR2 SNEGSKA (reference sequence). The CDR3 is 11 residues long. Trimming cost V 8 bases and J 4 bases; bases outside gene matches: 5. As DNA, the CDR3 is TGCAGTATAGGACTAGATTACGAGCAGTACTTC. Its translation: CSIGLDYEQYF.

Regarding this clonotype: This could be a read error, since a much larger clone is one nucleotide away. The rearrangement links TRBV7-2 to TRBJ2-7, with D maybe TRBD2 (7 bases). The V gene's germline CDR1 is SGHTA and CDR2 FQGNSA. This CDR3 is 14 amino acids long. Trimming pared 5 bases from V and 2 bases from J, leaving 13 bases between. The CDR3 DNA reads as TGTGCCAGCAGCGGGGGGGGCAGTCCCTACGAGCAGTACTTC. Protein product: CASSGGGSPYEQYF.

As concerns this clonotype: A junction boundary mismatches the germline segment, possibly from a read error. This chain connects TRBV20-1 to TRBJ1-5, with D uncertain. The CDR3 consists of 13 residues. Germline CDR1 reads DFQATT; CDR2 reads SNEGSKA (reference sequence). The CDR3 nucleotides are TGCATTGCTAGAGAGGTGTACACCCAGCCCCAGCATTTT. It is translated as CIAREVYTQPQHF.

The chain recombines TRBV12-3 or TRBV12-4 with TRBJ1-1; D is unresolved. V lost 4 bases and J lost 1, with 16 bases in between. The CDR3 loop spans 16 amino acids. CDR3 DNA sequence: TGTGCCAGCAGTTCCCGGACCGAAAGGGAGAACACTGAAGCTTTCTTT. Amino acids: CASSSRTERENTEAFF.

The CDR3 loop is CASSPGSKAYEQYF. The CDR3, as DNA: TGTGCCAGCTCACCGGGCAGTAAAGCCTACGAGCAGTACTTC. The V gene is TRBV18, the J gene TRBJ2-7; D call uncertain. The CDR3 covers 14 residues. V lost 3 bases and J lost 2, with 11 bases in between. Germline lookup yields CDR1 KGHSH and CDR2 LQKENI.

This clonotype has a handful of counts. The gene calls are TRBV24-1 and TRBJ2-2; a weak D match, TRBD2 (5 bases). The CDR3 is made up of 13 amino acids. CDR1 KGHDR and CDR2 SFDVKD come from the germline V gene. The V end was cut by 5 bases, the J end by 5 bases, with 8 bases between. DNA for the CDR3: TGTGCCACCAGTGCGAGGAGGACCGGGGAGCTGTTTTTT. Translation gives CATSARRTGELFF.

Only a few counts were recorded for this clonotype. The chain combines TRBV27 with TRBJ1-2; tentatively, D is TRBD1 (5 bases). The CDR3 sequence is 16 residues long. The germline V gene encodes CDR1 MNHEY and CDR2 SMNVEV (reference sequence). Trimming stripped 5 bases from V and 4 bases from J, with 20 bases between. The CDR3 is CASSPWSGTESYGYTF. The DNA for the CDR3 is TGTGCCAGCAGTCCGTGGTCCGGGACGGAGAGCTATGGCTACACCTTC.

This clonotype has a count of ten or more. This rearrangement joins TRBV7-8 to TRBJ1-1; D call uncertain. There are 14 residues in the CDR3. Germline V CDR1 and CDR2: SGHVS, FQNEAQ. The V gene lost 5 bases and the J gene lost 6 bases, with 16 bases spanning the gap. The CDR3 DNA reads TGTGCCAGCAGCCCTGTCCCGTTCGGTGCTGAAGCTTTCTTT. Translated: CASSPVPFGAEAFF. Full variable domain (missing parts from reference TRBV7-8 and TRBJ1-1): GAGVSQSPRYKVAKRGQDVALRCDPISGHVSLFWYQQALGQGPEFLTYFQNEAQLDKSGLPSDRFFAERPEGSVSTLKIQRTQQEDSAVYLCASSPVPFGAEAFFGQGTRLTVV.

A remark on this clonotype: An end of the junction does not agree with germline; a read error may underlie this. The V and J genes are TRBV10-3 and TRBJ2-7; 10 nucleotides line up with TRBD1. Germline CDR1 ENHRY, CDR2 SYGVKD. There are 11 residues in the CDR3. DNA for the CDR3: TGTGCCACAACCGGGACAGGGGCGTCTCAATTC. Translation: CATTGTGASQF.

V gene TRBV13 combines with J gene TRBJ2-5; 9 bases agree with TRBD1. Germline lookup yields CDR1 PRHDT and CDR2 FYEKMQ (reference sequence). The CDR3 sequence is 15 residues long. The ends lost 4 bases at V and 5 bases at J; junction bases unmatched: 8. CDR3 DNA: TGTGCCAGCAGCTCGCCGGGACAGGGTTCCGAGACCCAGTACTTC. This gives the protein CASSSPGQGSETQYF.

To note about this clonotype: A much larger clone sits a single nucleotide away, making a read error possible. The rearrangement uses TRBV9 and TRBJ1-1; D perhaps matches TRBD1 (5 bases). The CDR3 is 12 amino acids. CDR1 and CDR2 from the germline V gene are SGDLS and YYNGEE. The CDR3: CAGSSRETEAFF. In DNA, the CDR3 is TGTGCCGGCAGCTCCAGGGAAACTGAAGCTTTCTTT. Together with reference TRBV9 and TRBJ1-1, the CDR3 gives the full variable domain: DSGVTQTPKHLITATGQRVTLRCSPRSGDLSVYWYQQSLDQGLQFLIQYYNGEERAKGNILERFSAQQFPDLHSELNLSSLELGDSALYFCAGSSRETEAFFGQGTRLTVV.

The chain has TRBV25-1 and TRBJ2-5; weak D call: TRBD2 (5 bases). The CDR3 runs to 14 residues. In germline, CDR1 is MGHDK, CDR2 SYGVNS. The V and J ends lost 4 bases and 2 bases respectively, with 11 bases between them. The CDR3 is CASSAPRGQETQYF. The CDR3 nucleotides are TGTGCCAGCAGTGCTCCCCGGGGACAAGAGACCCAGTACTTC.

There are a few counts of this clonotype. The chain has TRBV19 and TRBJ2-7; D may correspond to TRBD1 or TRBD2 (5 bases each). CDR3 length: 15 amino acids. Germline V gene sequence: CDR1 LNHDA, CDR2 SQIVND (reference sequence). V lost 1 base to trimming and J lost 2 bases, with 12 bases between them. CDR3 loop: CASSIAPGRTYEQYF. CDR3 nucleotides: TGTGCCAGTAGTATAGCTCCGGGGCGAACCTACGAGCAGTACTTC.

The CDR3: CASIGGGETQYF. The CDR3 DNA reads TGTGCCAGCATTGGTGGAGGAGAGACCCAGTACTTC. The V gene is TRBV25-1, the J gene TRBJ2-5; perhaps TRBD2 as D (5 bases). The CDR3 runs 12 residues. V lost 7 bases and J lost 4, with 10 bases in between. The V gene's germline CDR1 is MGHDK and CDR2 SYGVNS. Full variable domain (rest looked up from reference TRBV25-1 and TRBJ2-5): EADIYQTPRYLVIGTGKKITLECSQTMGHDKMYWYQQDPGMELHLIHYSYGVNSTEKGDLSSESTVSRIRTEHFPLTLESARPSHTSQYLCASIGGGETQYFGPGTRLLVL.

The gene calls are TRBV5-4 and TRBJ2-7, with TRBD1 identical over 11 bases. This CDR3 is built from 16 residues. CDR1 SGHNT and CDR2 YYREEE come from the germline V gene (reference sequence). With V trimmed by 4 bases and J by 5 bases, 11 bases remained unmatched. In nucleotides, the CDR3 is TGTGCCAGCAGCAGCACCGGGACAGGGGGGATTGACGAGCAGTACTTC. It codes for CASSSTGTGGIDEQYF.

The chain is built from TRBV7-8 and TRBJ1-1; D not resolved. V was shortened by 3 bases and J by 3 bases, with 14 bases between the two germline ends. The CDR3 runs to 15 residues. CDR1 SGHVS and CDR2 FQNEAQ come from the germline V gene. CDR3 nucleotides: TGTGCCAGCAGCTTGTCCACCAGGTCTGACACTGAAGCTTTCTTT. Encoded protein: CASSLSTRSDTEAFF.

This clonotype has a count of ten or more. The chain recombines TRBV20-1 with TRBJ1-3, with D perhaps TRBD1 (5 bases). CDR3 size: 16 residues. In germline, CDR1 is DFQATT, CDR2 SNEGSKA (reference sequence). Trimming left V 5 bases short and J 2 bases short, with 19 bases between. As DNA, the CDR3 is TGCAGTGCTGGTGACAGTCTTTCTTTTGCTGGAAACACCATATATTTT. It translates to CSAGDSLSFAGNTIYF.

As regards this clonotype: Since the CDR3 does not end with the conserved phenylalanine or tryptophan, this likely comes from a read error. It is unclear where the CDR3 begins or ends on the DNA, so no DNA is shown, and the CDR3 is as TCRdb lists it. The rearrangement joins TRBV7-6 to TRBJ2-2; the listed D gene, TRBD2, was not tested against the DNA. Germline V lookup: CDR1 SGHVS, CDR2 FNYEAQ. The CDR3 is made up of 11 amino acids, end residues included. CDR3: CASSRASGRIQ.

This clonotype has ten or more counts. The chain employs TRBV7-2 and TRBJ1-1; 7 bases agree with TRBD1. J lost 1 base, V lost 4 bases, and 6 bases had no gene match. The CDR3 length is 15 residues. The germline V gene has CDR1 SGHTA and CDR2 FQGNSA. CDR3 nucleotide sequence: TGTGCCAGCAGCTCTCGGGACAGATGGAACACTGAAGCTTTCTTT. Translated, it gives CASSSRDRWNTEAFF.

This clonotype showed up many times. V and J are TRBV2 and TRBJ1-2; maybe TRBD1 (6 bases). CDR3 length: 13 residues. Trimming cost V 8 bases and J 0 bases, with 10 bases left between them. CDR1 and CDR2 (germline): SNHLY, FYNNEI. CDR3 loop: CASQTGSNYGYTF. The CDR3 DNA reads as TGTGCCAGCCAAACAGGGTCTAACTATGGCTACACCTTC.

This chain links TRBV12-3 or TRBV12-4 with TRBJ2-2, with D possibly matching TRBD1 (6 bases). This CDR3 comprises 14 residues. V was shortened by 3 bases and J by 4 bases, with 9 bases between the two germline ends. CDR3: CASSFSGATGELFF. The CDR3 region has the DNA TGTGCCAGCAGTTTTTCAGGGGCCACCGGGGAGCTGTTTTTT.

This clonotype has at least ten counts. One end of the junction is discordant with germline, which a read error may explain. This chain joins TRBV24-1 and TRBJ2-5; TRBD1 or TRBD2 may be the D gene (5 bases each). The germline gives CDR1 KGHDR, CDR2 SFDVKD. The CDR3 has 15 amino acids. CDR3 nucleotides: TGTGCCACCAGTGACCCGGGACCAAACCAGGAGACCCAGTACTTC. Translating it yields CATSDPGPNQETQYF.

This chain connects TRBV7-8 to TRBJ1-1; D ambiguous. The germline gives CDR1 SGHVS, CDR2 FQNEAQ. V was clipped by 5 bases and J by 8 bases, with 15 bases between them. The CDR3 length is 13 residues. CDR3 sequence: CASSRGGTGEAFF. The CDR3 region has the DNA TGTGCCAGCAGCAGAGGCGGCACCGGGGAAGCTTTCTTT.

The rearrangement joins TRBV7-2 to TRBJ2-7, with D perhaps matching TRBD1 (6 bases). Germline assignment: CDR1 SGHTA and CDR2 FQGNSA. V was trimmed by 6 bases and J by 1 base, leaving 13 bases between them. This CDR3 comprises 14 residues. The CDR3: CASSDRDKSYEQYF. Written as DNA, the CDR3 is TGTGCCAGCAGTGACCGGGACAAGTCCTACGAGCAGTACTTC.

This clonotype was observed at least ten times. The rearrangement uses TRBV29-1 and TRBJ1-1; D is uncertain. Looked up from germline, CDR1 is SQVTM and CDR2 is ANQGSEA. V was trimmed by 3 bases and J by 0 bases, leaving 8 bases between them. The CDR3 has 13 residues. The CDR3 reads CSVEFSLNTEAFF. The CDR3 bases are TGCAGCGTTGAGTTTTCGCTGAACACTGAAGCTTTCTTT.

This sequence joins TRBV7-2 and TRBJ2-5; 12 positions agree with TRBD2. The germline V gene has CDR1 SGHTA and CDR2 FQGNSA. This CDR3 is built from 15 residues. The DNA for the CDR3 is TGTGCTAGAGATGCTAGCGGGGGGGCCATGGAGACCCAGTACTTC. Protein product: CARDASGGAMETQYF.

The chain couples TRBV29-1 to TRBJ2-3, with D tentatively TRBD1 (6 bases). V shed 6 bases and J shed 6 bases, with 19 bases lying between them. Germline CDR1 is SQVTM and CDR2 is ANQGSEA. This CDR3 has 14 residues. Written as DNA, the CDR3 is TGCAGCGTCATAGGGCAGGGGCCCCTGGATACGCAGTATTTT. As protein: CSVIGQGPLDTQYF.

This clonotype was picked up a small number of times. Here the CDR3 DNA reads TGCGCCAGCAGCCATGGAGGCACAGGGGGCTATGAAAAACTGTTTTTT. It specifies CASSHGGTGGYEKLFF. The rearrangement uses TRBV4-3 and TRBJ1-4, with 9 bases that match TRBD1. The CDR3 loop spans 16 amino acids. CDR1 is LGHNA and CDR2 is YSLEER in the germline V gene. With V trimmed by 3 bases and J by 6 bases, 8 bases remained unmatched.

This clonotype was seen a handful of times. This sequence joins TRBV6-1 and TRBJ2-5; D is undetermined. V lost 6 bases, J lost 2 bases, and 13 bases lay in between. The CDR3 spans 14 residues. The germline V gene has CDR1 MNHNS and CDR2 SASEGT. DNA for the CDR3: TGTGCCAGCAGCCCCCCTACGACTCAAGAGACCCAGTACTTC. It yields the protein CASSPPTTQETQYF.